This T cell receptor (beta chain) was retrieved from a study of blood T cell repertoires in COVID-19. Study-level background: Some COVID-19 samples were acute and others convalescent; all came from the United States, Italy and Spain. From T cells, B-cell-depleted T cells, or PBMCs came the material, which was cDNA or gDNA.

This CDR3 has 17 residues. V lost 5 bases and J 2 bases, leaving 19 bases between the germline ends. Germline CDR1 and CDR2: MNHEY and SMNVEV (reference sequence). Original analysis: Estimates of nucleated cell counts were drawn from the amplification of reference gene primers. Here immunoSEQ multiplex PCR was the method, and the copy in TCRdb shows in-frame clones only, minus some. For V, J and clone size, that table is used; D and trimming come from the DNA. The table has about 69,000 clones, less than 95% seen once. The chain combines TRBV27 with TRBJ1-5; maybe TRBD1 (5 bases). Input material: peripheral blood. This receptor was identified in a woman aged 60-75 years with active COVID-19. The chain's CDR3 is CASSPGGGLTGNQPQHF. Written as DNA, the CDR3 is TGTGCCAGCAGTCCTGGGGGGGGACTGACGGGCAATCAGCCCCAGCATTTT.